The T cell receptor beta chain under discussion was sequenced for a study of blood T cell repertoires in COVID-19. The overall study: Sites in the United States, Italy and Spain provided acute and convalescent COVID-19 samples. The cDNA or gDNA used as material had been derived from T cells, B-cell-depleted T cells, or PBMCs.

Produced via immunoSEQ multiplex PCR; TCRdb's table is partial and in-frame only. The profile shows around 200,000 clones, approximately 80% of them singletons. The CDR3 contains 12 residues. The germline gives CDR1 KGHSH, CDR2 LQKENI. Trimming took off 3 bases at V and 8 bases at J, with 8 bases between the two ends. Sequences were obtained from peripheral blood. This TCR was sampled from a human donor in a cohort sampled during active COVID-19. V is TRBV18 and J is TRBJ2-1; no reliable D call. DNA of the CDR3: TGTGCCAGCTCACCCGATGGAGATGAGCAGTTCTTC. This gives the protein CASSPDGDEQFF. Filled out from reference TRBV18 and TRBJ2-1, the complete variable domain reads NAGVMQNPRHLVRRRGQEARLRCSPMKGHSHVYWYRQLPEEGLKFMVYLQKENIIDESGMPKERFSAEFPKEGPSILRIQQVVRGDSAAYFCASSPDGDEQFFGPGTRLTVL.